This is a list of T cell receptor beta chains from one sample in a study of neurological immune-mediated disorders. TCRdb passed the 5' RACE reads through MiXCR, listing each CDR3 protein once. The table includes roughly 100,000 distinct CDR3 sequences, 10% to 11% detected once. The sequenced sample consisted of PBMCs. These receptors were obtained from a female donor with HTLV-1-associated myelopathy (HAM/TSP). CDR3s include the opening cysteine and the closing phenylalanine or tryptophan. Each record gives: D gene, J gene, clone size, V gene, CDR3 DNA, CDR3 protein. The D gene is left open where the match is weak. Not all rows give a size; the values are once, few, many and, for expanded clones, a class.

D gene: .
J gene: TRBJ2-4
clone size: .
V gene: TRBV5-1
CDR3 DNA: TGCGCCAGCAGCACCGAGCCCGAAAACATTCAGTACTTC
CDR3 protein: CASSTEPENIQYF

D gene: TRBD2
J gene: TRBJ2-1
clone size: many
V gene: TRBV20-1
CDR3 DNA: TGCAGTGCTAGAAAGACTAGCGGGCACTACAATGAGCAGTTCTTC
CDR3 protein: CSARKTSGHYNEQFF

D gene: TRBD2
J gene: TRBJ2-3
clone size: many
V gene: TRBV7-2
CDR3 DNA: TGTGCCAGCAGCTTAGGGACTAGGACAGATACGCAGTATTTT
CDR3 protein: CASSLGTRTDTQYF

D gene: TRBD1
J gene: TRBJ1-6
clone size: many
V gene: TRBV29-1
CDR3 DNA: TGCAGCGTCGGGGACAGGGGAAATTCACCCCTCCACTTT
CDR3 protein: CSVGDRGNSPLHF

D gene: .
J gene: TRBJ1-1
clone size: many
V gene: TRBV7-6
CDR3 DNA: TGTGCCAGCAGCTTAGCTGGGTGGACTGAAGCTTTCTTT
CDR3 protein: CASSLAGWTEAFF

D gene: .
J gene: TRBJ2-1
clone size: many
V gene: TRBV15
CDR3 DNA: TGTGCTACCAGCAGAGATAAAGGGGGCTCCTACAATGAGCAGTTCTTC
CDR3 protein: CATSRDKGGSYNEQFF

D gene: .
J gene: TRBJ1-5
clone size: many
V gene: TRBV5-1
CDR3 DNA: TGCGCCAGCAGCTTGGTAGGGGAAGACCAGCCCCAGCATTTT
CDR3 protein: CASSLVGEDQPQHF

D gene: TRBD1
J gene: TRBJ1-5
clone size: many
V gene: TRBV7-2
CDR3 DNA: TGTGCCAGCAGCCTAGACAGGGGTTCTTTGGAGCCCCAGCATTTT
CDR3 protein: CASSLDRGSLEPQHF

D gene: .
J gene: TRBJ1-1
clone size: many
V gene: TRBV4-1
CDR3 DNA: TGCGCCAGCAGCCAAGATTGGTCCACTGAAGCTTTCTTT
CDR3 protein: CASSQDWSTEAFF

D gene: .
J gene: TRBJ1-3
clone size: many
V gene: TRBV12-3/TRBV12-4
CDR3 DNA: TGTGCCAGCAGTTTCGGCGAAGTCACCATATATTTT
CDR3 protein: CASSFGEVTIYF

D gene: TRBD2
J gene: TRBJ2-2
clone size: few
V gene: TRBV11-2
CDR3 DNA: TGTGCCAGCAGCCTTAGCGGGGGGAACACCGGGGAGCTGTTTTTT
CDR3 protein: CASSLSGGNTGELFF

D gene: .
J gene: TRBJ1-1
clone size: many
V gene: TRBV5-1
CDR3 DNA: TGCGCCAGCACCATTTCTAACCCGCGGACTGAAGCTTTCTTT
CDR3 protein: CASTISNPRTEAFF

D gene: .
J gene: TRBJ2-1
clone size: many
V gene: TRBV27
CDR3 DNA: TGTGCCAGCAGTCCCTCCGGACGTTACGGTGAGCAGTTCTTC
CDR3 protein: CASSPSGRYGEQFF

D gene: .
J gene: TRBJ2-3
clone size: many
V gene: TRBV20-1
CDR3 DNA: TGCAGTGCTAGATCCGGGACAGATACGCAGTATTTT
CDR3 protein: CSARSGTDTQYF

D gene: .
J gene: TRBJ2-7
clone size: many
V gene: TRBV3-1
CDR3 DNA: TGTGCCAGCAGCCAAGAGGGACAACAGCAGTACTTC
CDR3 protein: CASSQEGQQQYF

D gene: TRBD2
J gene: TRBJ2-7
clone size: many
V gene: TRBV9
CDR3 DNA: TGTGCCAGCAGCTTTGCTACTAGCGAGACCTACGAGCAGTACTTC
CDR3 protein: CASSFATSETYEQYF

D gene: TRBD2
J gene: TRBJ2-2
clone size: many
V gene: TRBV5-1
CDR3 DNA: TGCGCCAGCAGCTTGGTACCGGGGGGATCCGGGGAGCTGTTTTTT
CDR3 protein: CASSLVPGGSGELFF

D gene: .
J gene: TRBJ2-2
clone size: many
V gene: TRBV5-1
CDR3 DNA: TGCGCCAGCTCCGTCACCACGAACACCGGGGAGCTGTTTTTT
CDR3 protein: CASSVTTNTGELFF

D gene: .
J gene: TRBJ1-6
clone size: few
V gene: TRBV6-5
CDR3 DNA: TGTGCCAGCAGTTACTCGTGGGGGTCGCTCCACTTT
CDR3 protein: CASSYSWGSLHF

D gene: .
J gene: TRBJ2-3
clone size: many
V gene: TRBV15
CDR3 DNA: TGTGCCACGATGGGAGCTCATCCAGATACGCAGTATTTT
CDR3 protein: CATMGAHPDTQYF

D gene: TRBD2
J gene: TRBJ2-7
clone size: many
V gene: TRBV28
CDR3 DNA: TGTGCCAGCAGTTTCGGGGGGGCGTACTACGAGCAGTACTTC
CDR3 protein: CASSFGGAYYEQYF

D gene: TRBD1
J gene: TRBJ1-2
clone size: many
V gene: TRBV28
CDR3 DNA: TGTGCCAGCAGGCCTACAGGGGGCATTGGCTACACCTTC
CDR3 protein: CASRPTGGIGYTF

D gene: .
J gene: TRBJ1-5
clone size: .
V gene: TRBV28
CDR3 DNA: TGTGCCAGCAGCCTCAGCAACTTTGCCAATCAGCCCCAACATTTT
CDR3 protein: CASSLSNFANQPQHF

D gene: .
J gene: TRBJ2-3
clone size: many
V gene: TRBV12-3/TRBV12-4
CDR3 DNA: TGTGCCAGCAGTTTTGCGGCTAGCACAGATACGCAGTATTTT
CDR3 protein: CASSFAASTDTQYF

D gene: .
J gene: TRBJ2-4
clone size: many
V gene: TRBV5-6
CDR3 DNA: TGTGCCAGCAGCTTTAGCGACCGAAATCCCAAAAACATTCAGTACTTC
CDR3 protein: CASSFSDRNPKNIQYF

D gene: .
J gene: TRBJ2-3
clone size: .
V gene: TRBV5-1
CDR3 DNA: TGCGCCAGCAGCCCACCGGGTGGGTACACAGATACGCAATATTTT
CDR3 protein: CASSPPGGYTDTQYF

D gene: .
J gene: TRBJ1-5
clone size: many
V gene: TRBV5-4
CDR3 DNA: TGTGCCAGCAGCTTCCAGGGTATTAATCAGCCCCAGCATTTT
CDR3 protein: CASSFQGINQPQHF

D gene: .
J gene: TRBJ2-2
clone size: many
V gene: TRBV20-1
CDR3 DNA: TGCAGTGCTAGAGAGTCCGGGGAGAACACCGGGGAGCTGTTTTTT
CDR3 protein: CSARESGENTGELFF

D gene: TRBD2
J gene: TRBJ2-3
clone size: many
V gene: TRBV15
CDR3 DNA: TGTGCTACCAGCGGGGGCAGGGTGGCAGATACGCAGTATTTT
CDR3 protein: CATSGGRVADTQYF

D gene: TRBD2
J gene: TRBJ2-3
clone size: many
V gene: TRBV20-1
CDR3 DNA: TGCAGTGCTAGAGATCTCCGACTAGCGGGGGCCACAGATACGCAGTATTTT
CDR3 protein: CSARDLRLAGATDTQYF

D gene: .
J gene: TRBJ1-5
clone size: many
V gene: TRBV20-1
CDR3 DNA: TGCAGTGCCTATGGATGGCAGGGGCCCAATCAGCCCCAGCATTTT
CDR3 protein: CSAYGWQGPNQPQHF

D gene: TRBD1
J gene: TRBJ2-2
clone size: many
V gene: TRBV5-1
CDR3 DNA: TGCGCCAGCAGCTTACAGGGGGCGGCCACCGGGGAGCTGTTTTTT
CDR3 protein: CASSLQGAATGELFF

D gene: TRBD1
J gene: TRBJ1-1
clone size: many
V gene: TRBV9
CDR3 DNA: TGTGCCAGCAGCATACAGGCACAGGGGACTGAAGCTTTCTTT
CDR3 protein: CASSIQAQGTEAFF

D gene: .
J gene: TRBJ2-2
clone size: many
V gene: TRBV6-5
CDR3 DNA: TGTGCCAGCAGGGACCCAGGGGCGGCGGCGAACACCGGGGAGCTGTTTTTT
CDR3 protein: CASRDPGAAANTGELFF

D gene: .
J gene: TRBJ2-1
clone size: many
V gene: TRBV5-6
CDR3 DNA: TGTGCCAGCAGCTCCGATGGGGACATAGACAATGAGCAGTTCTTC
CDR3 protein: CASSSDGDIDNEQFF

D gene: .
J gene: TRBJ1-6
clone size: .
V gene: TRBV6-5
CDR3 DNA: TGTGCCAGCAGTTCGCAAGCCCTTTCACCCCTCCACTTT
CDR3 protein: CASSSQALSPLHF

D gene: .
J gene: TRBJ1-4
clone size: many
V gene: TRBV5-1
CDR3 DNA: TGCGCCAGCAGCAAGTCGGACAGAGCCACCGAAAAACTGTTTTTT
CDR3 protein: CASSKSDRATEKLFF